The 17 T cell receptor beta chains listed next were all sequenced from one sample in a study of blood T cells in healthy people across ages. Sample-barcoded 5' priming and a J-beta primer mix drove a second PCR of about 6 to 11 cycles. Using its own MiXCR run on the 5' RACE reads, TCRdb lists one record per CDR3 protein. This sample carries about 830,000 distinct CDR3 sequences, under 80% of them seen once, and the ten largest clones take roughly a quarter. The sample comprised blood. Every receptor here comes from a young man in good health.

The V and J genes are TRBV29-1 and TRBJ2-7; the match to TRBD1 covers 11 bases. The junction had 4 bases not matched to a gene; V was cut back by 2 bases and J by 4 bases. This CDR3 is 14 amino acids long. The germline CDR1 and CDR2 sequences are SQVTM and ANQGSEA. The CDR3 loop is CSVELGQGAYEQYF. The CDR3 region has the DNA TGCAGCGTTGAATTAGGACAGGGGGCTTACGAGCAGTACTTC.

CDR3 protein: CASSQDSAMREQYF. CDR3 bases: TGTGCCAGCAGCCAAGATTCAGCGATGAGGGAGCAGTACTTC. This chain links TRBV4-2 with TRBJ2-7, with D hard to call. V was shortened by 0 bases and J by 7 bases, with 13 bases between the two germline ends. From germline, CDR1 is LGHNA and CDR2 YNFKEQ. There are 14 residues in the CDR3.

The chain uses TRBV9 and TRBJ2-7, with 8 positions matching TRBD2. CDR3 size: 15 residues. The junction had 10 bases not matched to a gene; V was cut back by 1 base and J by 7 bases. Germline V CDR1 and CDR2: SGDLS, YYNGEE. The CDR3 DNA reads TGTGCCAGCAGCGTACTGCCGGGACTAGTCAATGAGCAGTACTTC. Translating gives CASSVLPGLVNEQYF.

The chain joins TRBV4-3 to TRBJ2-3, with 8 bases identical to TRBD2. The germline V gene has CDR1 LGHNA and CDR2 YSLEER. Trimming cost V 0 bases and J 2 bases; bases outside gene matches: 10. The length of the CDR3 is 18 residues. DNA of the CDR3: TGCGCCAGCAGCCAAGAGGAGGGCGGGGGGCCGACCACAGATACGCAGTATTTT. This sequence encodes CASSQEEGGGPTTDTQYF.

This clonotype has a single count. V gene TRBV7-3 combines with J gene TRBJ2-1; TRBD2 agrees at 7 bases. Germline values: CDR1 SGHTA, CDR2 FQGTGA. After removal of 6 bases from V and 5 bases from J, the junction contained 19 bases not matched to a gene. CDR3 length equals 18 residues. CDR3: CASRHLDLRRGDNNEQFF. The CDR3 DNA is TGTGCCAGCAGACATTTGGACCTGAGACGGGGGGATAACAATGAGCAGTTCTTC.

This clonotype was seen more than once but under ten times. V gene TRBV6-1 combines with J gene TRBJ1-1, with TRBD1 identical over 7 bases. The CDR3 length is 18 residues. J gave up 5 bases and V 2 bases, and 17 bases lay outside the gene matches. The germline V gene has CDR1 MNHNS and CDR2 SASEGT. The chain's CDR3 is CASSEMSDREGMETEAFF. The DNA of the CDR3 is TGTGCCAGCAGTGAAATGAGTGACAGGGAGGGAATGGAAACTGAAGCTTTCTTT.

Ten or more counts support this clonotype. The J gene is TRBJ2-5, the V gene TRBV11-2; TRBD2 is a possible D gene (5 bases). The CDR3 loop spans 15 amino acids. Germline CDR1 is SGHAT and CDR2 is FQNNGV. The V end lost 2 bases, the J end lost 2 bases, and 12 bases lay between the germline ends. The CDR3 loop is CASSLSAGDQETQYF. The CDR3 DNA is TGTGCCAGCAGCTTAAGCGCGGGCGATCAAGAGACCCAGTACTTC.

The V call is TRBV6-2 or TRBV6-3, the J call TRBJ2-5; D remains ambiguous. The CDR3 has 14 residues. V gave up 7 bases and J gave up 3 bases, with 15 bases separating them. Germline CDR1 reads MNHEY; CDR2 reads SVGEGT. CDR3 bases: TGTGCCAGCACCAGAACCGGAAAAAAAGAGACCCAGTACTTC. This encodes CASTRTGKKETQYF.

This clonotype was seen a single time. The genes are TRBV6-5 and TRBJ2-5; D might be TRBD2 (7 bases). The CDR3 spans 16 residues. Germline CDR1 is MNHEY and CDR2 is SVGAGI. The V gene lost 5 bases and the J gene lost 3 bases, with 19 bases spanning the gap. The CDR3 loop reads CASSRGVGAGEETQYF. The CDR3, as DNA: TGTGCCAGCAGTCGGGGGGTGGGGGCGGGCGAAGAGACCCAGTACTTC.

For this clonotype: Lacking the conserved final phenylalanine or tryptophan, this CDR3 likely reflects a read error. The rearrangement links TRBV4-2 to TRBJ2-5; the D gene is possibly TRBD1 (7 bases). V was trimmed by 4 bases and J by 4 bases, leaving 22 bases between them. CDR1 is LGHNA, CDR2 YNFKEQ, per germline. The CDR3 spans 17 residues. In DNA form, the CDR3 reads TGTGCCAGCAGCCCGGGAGTTAGACAGGGTTCTTTAGAGACCCAGTACTTA. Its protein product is CASSPGVRQGSLETQYL.

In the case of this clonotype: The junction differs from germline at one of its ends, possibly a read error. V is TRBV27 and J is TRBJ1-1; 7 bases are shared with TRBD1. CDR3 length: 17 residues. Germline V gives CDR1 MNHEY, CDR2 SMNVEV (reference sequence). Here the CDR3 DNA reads TGTGCCGGCAGTTTAAAGGGGGAGACAGGGTGGCTCACTGAAGCTTTCTTT. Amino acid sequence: CAGSLKGETGWLTEAFF.

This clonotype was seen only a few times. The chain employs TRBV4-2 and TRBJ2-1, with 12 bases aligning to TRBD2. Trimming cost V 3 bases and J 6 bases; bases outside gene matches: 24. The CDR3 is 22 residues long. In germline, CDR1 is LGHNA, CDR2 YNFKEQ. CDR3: CASSHGYPSGGAGQTPRNEQFF. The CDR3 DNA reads TGTGCCAGCAGCCACGGTTATCCTAGCGGGGGGGCCGGACAGACCCCTCGCAATGAGCAGTTCTTC.

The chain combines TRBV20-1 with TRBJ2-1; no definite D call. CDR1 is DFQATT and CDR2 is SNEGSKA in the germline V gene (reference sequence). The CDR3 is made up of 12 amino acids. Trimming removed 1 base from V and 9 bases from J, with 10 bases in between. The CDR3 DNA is TGCAGTGCTAGAGTGGAAGGTGCTGAGCAGTTCTTC. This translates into CSARVEGAEQFF.

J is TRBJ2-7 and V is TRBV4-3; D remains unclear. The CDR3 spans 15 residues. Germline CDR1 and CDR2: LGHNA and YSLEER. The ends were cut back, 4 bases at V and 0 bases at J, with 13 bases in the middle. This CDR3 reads CASSPGEDGSYEQYF. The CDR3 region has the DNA TGCGCCAGCAGCCCCGGCGAGGACGGCTCCTACGAGCAGTACTTC.

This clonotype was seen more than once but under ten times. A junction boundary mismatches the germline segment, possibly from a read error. The CDR3 sequence: CASSFNTGGNQQFF. CDR3 DNA sequence: TGTGCCAGCAGCTTCAACACAGGGGGCAATCAGCAGTTCTTC. The V call is TRBV7-2, the J call TRBJ2-1; 9 bases fit TRBD1. Germline CDR1 is SGHTA and CDR2 is FQGNSA. The CDR3 length is 14 residues.

CDR3 region: CALGAGFPEAFF. CDR3 bases: TGTGCCTTGGGCGCAGGGTTCCCCGAAGCTTTCTTT. The J gene is TRBJ1-1, the V gene TRBV30, with D tentatively TRBD1 (5 bases). From germline, CDR1 is GTSNPN and CDR2 SVGIG (reference sequence). This CDR3 has 12 amino acids. Between the trimmed V and J ends, which lost 7 bases and 8 bases, there was a span of 17 bases.

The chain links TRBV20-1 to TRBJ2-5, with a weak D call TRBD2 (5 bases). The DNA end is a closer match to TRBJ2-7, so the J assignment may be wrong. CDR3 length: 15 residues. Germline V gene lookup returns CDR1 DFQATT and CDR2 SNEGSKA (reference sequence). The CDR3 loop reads CSASYSGPLRNEQYF. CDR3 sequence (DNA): TGCAGTGCTAGTTACAGCGGACCCCTTCGTAACGAGCAGTACTTC.